What follows is one TCR beta chain and its context. Its antigen target is currently unknown. No base-level quality is on record; no much larger clone is a single base apart. Each collaborating institution followed its own protocols to collect whole blood in K2EDTA tubes. For TCRbeta analysis, collaborators shipped samples as frozen whole blood, isolated PBMCs, or DNA extracted from either of those sample types. TCRbeta CDR3 regions were amplified from genomic DNA by means of the immunoSEQ Assay, a bias-controlled multiplex PCR. From the authors' description of their analysis: Within the assay, amplification of reference gene primers was used to estimate how many nucleated cells each sample contained. To quantify the absolute abundance of each unique TCRbeta CDR3 rearrangement, sequence reads were collapsed and filtered. Productive Simpson clonality was computed per sample as the square root of Simpson's diversity index over productive rearrangements. Not all clones reach the TCRdb copy of this immuneACCESS table, which keeps in-frame sequences only. Checked studies attribute under half of the gap to unresolved V genes and leave the rest unexplained. The DNA gave D and trimming, while V, J and clone size come from that table. The sample yields just over 95,000 clones; 70% to 90% were counted once. 4.1% of the sample goes to the ten largest clones.

This sample was taken from a study of blood T cell repertoires in COVID-19 (dated by TCRdb to 2018 to 2020). Study-level background: Collaborator samples came from the United States, Italy and Spain and covered acute and convalescent phases of COVID-19. The material from the prospective study consisted of cDNA or gDNA derived from T cells, B-cell-depleted T cells, or PBMCs. Subjects who had been exposed to COVID-19, were actively infected with it, or had recovered from it provided the deeply sampled blood TCRbeta repertoires that made up the dataset. The repertoires were released in a freely available public database intended as a resource for research on the immune response to SARS-CoV-2. Samples were obtained from the ongoing ImmuneRACE study (first 160 participants) and from about 1,300 subjects provided by 6 global collaborators. Sample metadata almost always included a de-identified subject ID, COVID-19 status, age in years and sex. Where HLA class I and class II types were available, the types were taken from metadata supplied by the sample provider, not from assay-based typing. Beyond this particular receptor, the publication reports: The quantity of clinical and demographic metadata differed by source and by participant and was supplied without curation.

CDR3 length: 13 amino acids, cysteine to phenylalanine. The retained sequence is limited to the CDR3, 39 bases, with the frame set at the first base. V and J lose 7 bases and 1 base, and a span of 10 bases separates them. The CDR1 and CDR2 encoded by the germline V gene (reference sequence) are WNHNN and SYGVQD. Source material: peripheral blood. Recombination linked TRBV10-1 to TRBJ1-1, with an unclear D gene assignment. The sequence came from a man in his 60s with acute or convalescent COVID-19. For the CDR3, the sequence is CASKNSGNTEAFF. The sequenced DNA is TGCGCCAGCAAAAACTCCGGGAACACTGAAGCTTTCTTT.